These 15 T cell receptor beta chains were all obtained from the same sample, sequenced in a study of CD4+ T cells in melanoma (dated 2022 in TCRdb). The library was produced with the immunoSEQ multiplex PCR assay. This is the immuneACCESS table as TCRdb keeps it, with only in-frame sequences that have V and J called. A part of the clones is gone; compared with another copy, unresolved V genes explain less than half, and the rest is unexplained. The sample table lists some 20,000 clones, roughly four fifths of them with a count of one. The ten largest clones represent about 5% of the sample. The sample was cells from a culture (not recorded whether cultured in vitro). Receptors originate from a human donor with melanoma.

CDR3 residues: CASTSSGDTSSYNEQFF. The DNA for the CDR3 is TGTGCCAGCACCTCCTCCGGGGACACTAGCTCCTACAATGAGCAGTTCTTC. The chain couples TRBV28 to TRBJ2-1, with D perhaps matching TRBD1 (6 bases). Germline V lookup: CDR1 MDHEN, CDR2 SYDVKM. The CDR3 is 17 amino acids. Trimming removed 7 bases at V and 0 bases at J, with 19 bases between. The full variable domain, in which reference TRBV28 and TRBJ2-1 provide the parts outside the CDR3, is DVKVTQSSRYLVKRTGEKVFLECVQDMDHENMFWYRQDPGLGLRLIYFSYDVKMKEKGDIPEGYSVSREKKERFSLILESASTNQTSMYLCASTSSGDTSSYNEQFFGPGTRLTVL.

The V call is TRBV19, the J call TRBJ1-1, with 9 nucleotides matching TRBD1. The CDR3 consists of 13 residues. The germline CDR1 and CDR2 sequences are LNHDA and SQIVND (reference sequence). The V segment lost 5 bases and the J segment 6 bases; nucleotides outside the gene matches: 4. This CDR3 reads CASSRDRVAEAFF. The DNA of the CDR3 is TGTGCCAGTAGTCGGGACAGGGTAGCTGAAGCTTTCTTT.

This sequence joins TRBV18 and TRBJ2-7, with 7 nucleotides matching TRBD1. The CDR3 has 13 residues. V gave up 5 bases and J gave up 3 bases; unmatched junction bases: 4. The germline CDR1 and CDR2 sequences are KGHSH and LQKENI. The CDR3 DNA follows: TGTGCCAGCTCAGGGCGACAGGGCTACGAGCAGTACTTC. Translated: CASSGRQGYEQYF.

Comments on this clone: At one boundary the junction diverges from the germline segment, which might be a read error. J is TRBJ1-2 and V is TRBV5-3; no definite D call. TRBV5-3 is an ORF, with its function uncertain. This CDR3 comprises 14 residues. The CDR3 DNA follows: TGTGCCAGCAGCTTTGATCCGGTTTCGAGCGGCTACACCTTC. Its translation: CASSFDPVSSGYTF.

The CDR3 DNA is TGTGCCTGGGAACGGGACAGGGTTTCGGCAGATACGCAGTATTTT. It translates to CAWERDRVSADTQYF. The rearrangement links TRBV30 to TRBJ2-3, with 9 bases lining up with TRBD1. Germline CDR1 is GTSNPN and CDR2 is SVGIG (reference sequence). The length of the CDR3 is 15 residues. The V gene end was trimmed by 5 bases and the J gene end by 4 bases; junction bases not matched to a gene: 10.

The chain's CDR3 is CAWSRRDSYNEQFF. In nucleotides, the CDR3 is TGTGCCTGGAGTAGGCGGGACTCCTACAATGAGCAGTTCTTC. The rearrangement joins TRBV30 to TRBJ2-1; D possibly corresponds to TRBD2 (6 bases). V was trimmed by 2 bases and J by 0 bases, leaving 8 bases between them. Per germline, CDR1 GTSNPN and CDR2 SVGIG (reference sequence). The length of the CDR3 is 14 residues.

The chain has TRBV6-1 and TRBJ1-1; 9 bases agree with TRBD1. V lost 4 bases, J lost 4 bases, and 10 bases stayed unmatched. The germline V gene has CDR1 MNHNS and CDR2 SASEGT. The length of the CDR3 is 16 residues. CDR3 in DNA: TGTGCCAGCAGTGCCCGACGGGACAGGGTTTTCACTGAAGCTTTCTTT. It translates to CASSARRDRVFTEAFF.

The CDR3 spells CASSLVRERDTQYF. In DNA, the CDR3 is TGTGCCAGCAGCTTGGTGCGGGAGAGAGATACGCAGTATTTT. The chain has TRBV5-5 and TRBJ2-3; 7 nucleotides agree with TRBD2. CDR3 length: 14 residues. The J segment lost 5 bases and the V segment lost 0 bases, leaving 3 bases of the junction unmatched. In germline, CDR1 is SGHKS, CDR2 YYEKEE (reference sequence).

This clone occurred a few times. The rearrangement uses TRBV18 and TRBJ1-2, with D tentatively TRBD1 (6 bases). Germline V gene data show CDR1 as KGHSH and CDR2 as LQKENI. The CDR3 covers 13 residues. Trimming removed 6 bases at V and 0 bases at J, with 8 bases between. CDR3 nucleotides: TGTGCCAGCTCCCCAGGGGCTAACTATGGCTACACCTTC. It codes for CASSPGANYGYTF. Variable domain in full (rest from reference TRBV18 and TRBJ1-2): NAGVMQNPRHLVRRRGQEARLRCSPMKGHSHVYWYRQLPEEGLKFMVYLQKENIIDESGMPKERFSAEFPKEGPSILRIQQVVRGDSAAYFCASSPGANYGYTFGSGTRLTVV.

The gene calls are TRBV7-6 and TRBJ2-3; 12 bases match TRBD2. The germline V gene encodes CDR1 SGHVS and CDR2 FNYEAQ. This CDR3 is built from 19 residues. J was trimmed by 2 bases and V by 5 bases; bases with no gene match: 14. CDR3 nucleotides: TGTGCCAGCAGCCCACGGGTAACTAGCGGGGGGAGAGTCACAGATACGCAGTATTTT. Translated: CASSPRVTSGGRVTDTQYF.

The chain recombines TRBV5-1 with TRBJ2-1; D unclear. The germline V and J ends were trimmed by 2 bases and 3 bases, with 9 bases remaining between them. The germline V gene has CDR1 SGHRS and CDR2 YFSETQ. The CDR3 contains 14 residues. The CDR3 loop reads CASSLSGDYNEQFF. In DNA form, the CDR3 reads TGCGCCAGCAGCTTAAGTGGCGACTACAATGAGCAGTTCTTC.

The chain couples TRBV6-5 to TRBJ1-2; D is unresolved. The V end was cut by 6 bases, the J end by 1 base, with 6 bases between. Germline CDR1 reads MNHEY; CDR2 reads SVGAGI. CDR3 length equals 12 residues. The CDR3 DNA follows: TGTGCCAGCAGCCCTAGTAACTATGGCTACACCTTC. Translated: CASSPSNYGYTF.

The chain joins TRBV7-6 to TRBJ2-5; D is uncertain. V was trimmed by 2 bases and J by 5 bases, leaving 9 bases between them. Germline V gives CDR1 SGHVS, CDR2 FNYEAQ. The CDR3 runs 13 residues. In nucleotides, the CDR3 is TGTGCCAGCAGCTTATCCGGGTTGGAGACCCAGTACTTC. This translates into CASSLSGLETQYF.

The chain has TRBV15 and TRBJ1-1; D is ambiguous. Germline CDR1 and CDR2: LNHNV and YYDKDF (reference sequence). Trimming removed 5 bases from V and 3 bases from J, with 13 bases in between. The CDR3 has 14 residues. CDR3 DNA sequence: TGTGCCACCAGCGCCCACAGTTTATACACTGAAGCTTTCTTT. This gives the protein CATSAHSLYTEAFF. Full variable domain (outside the CDR3, taken from reference TRBV15 and TRBJ1-1): DAMVIQNPRYQVTQFGKPVTLSCSQTLNHNVMYWYQQKSSQAPKLLFHYYDKDFNNEADTPDNFQSRRPNTSFCFLDIRSPGLGDTAMYLCATSAHSLYTEAFFGQGTRLTVV.

V is TRBV5-4 and J is TRBJ1-2; D unresolved. CDR3 length: 13 residues. CDR1 SGHNT and CDR2 YYREEE come from the germline V gene (reference sequence). V was trimmed by 0 bases and J by 1 base, leaving 4 bases between them. CDR3 nucleotide sequence: TGTGCCAGCAGCTTGGACGGTAACTATGGCTACACCTTC. Its protein product is CASSLDGNYGYTF.